The clone carrying this T cell receptor beta chain has only a few counts. The data stem from a study of human T cells and chemical hapten exposure. The sample's time point: pre-sensitization, week 0. Treatment in this sample: therapeutic diphenylcyclopropenone sensitization with weekly scalp DPC. The library attached unique molecular identifiers to individual cDNA molecules. Study processing details: Sample-level TCR yields exhibited a median of approximately 96,000, with a range of about 23,224 to 690,600. TCRdb reanalysed the RACE reads using MiXCR and keeps one entry per CDR3 protein. TCRdb, rather than the study authors, made the V and J calls. The sample holds over 35,000 distinct CDR3 sequences, about 10% seen once. V dropped 10 bases and J dropped 7; count of bases not matched to a gene: 8. The CDR3 consists of 13 residues. Per the germline V gene, CDR1 is MDHEN and CDR2 is SYDVKM.

Sequencing used whole blood, obtained in connection with sensitization to the hapten diphenylcyclopropenone (DPC). This TCR was sampled from a man under 40 with alopecia areata. Some clones in this sample may be carry-over from other donors' samples. The rearrangement links TRBV28 to TRBJ1-1; 11 nucleotides line up with TRBD1. The CDR3: CAIKDRGQVEAFF. Here the CDR3 DNA reads TGTGCCATTAAGGACAGGGGGCAAGTTGAAGCTTTCTTT.